The clone carrying this T cell receptor beta chain has only a few counts. CDR3 size: 12 residues. Looked up from germline, CDR1 is SQVTM and CDR2 is ANQGSEA. The table came from immunoSEQ multiplex PCR; TCRdb's copy has only in-frame clones and leaves some out. The data show about 19,000 clones, 85% to 90% seen once. This sample is part of a study of OX40 agonist ivuxolimab in advanced cancers. The sequence was obtained from an adult with an advanced solid tumor such as melanoma, head and neck, liver or kidney cancer. This chain joins TRBV29-1 and TRBJ1-1; D unresolved. The sequencing used CD4+ or CD8+ T cells sorted from blood, collected in a trial of the OX40 agonist ivuxolimab. The CDR3 region has the DNA TGCATCGGGTCTGGTTTTGGGACTGAAGCTTTCTTT. Protein sequence: CIGSGFGTEAFF.